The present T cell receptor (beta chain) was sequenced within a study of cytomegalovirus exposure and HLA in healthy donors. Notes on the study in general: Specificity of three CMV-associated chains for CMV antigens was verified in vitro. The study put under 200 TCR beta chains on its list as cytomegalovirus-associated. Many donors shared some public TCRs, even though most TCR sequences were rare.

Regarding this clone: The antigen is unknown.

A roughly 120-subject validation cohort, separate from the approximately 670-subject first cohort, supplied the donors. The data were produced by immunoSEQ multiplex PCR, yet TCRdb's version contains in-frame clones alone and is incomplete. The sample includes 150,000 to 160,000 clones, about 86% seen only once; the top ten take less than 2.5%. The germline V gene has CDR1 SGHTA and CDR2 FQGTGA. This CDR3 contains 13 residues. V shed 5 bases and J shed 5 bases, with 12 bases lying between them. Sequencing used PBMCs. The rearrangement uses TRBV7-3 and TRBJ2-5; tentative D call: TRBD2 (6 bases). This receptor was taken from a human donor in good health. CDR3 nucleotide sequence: TGTGCCAGCAGCCGGGACTTTGGGGAGACCCAGTACTTC. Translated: CASSRDFGETQYF.